These T cell receptor beta chains were read from a single sample in a study of cytomegalovirus exposure and HLA in healthy donors. This table comes from immunoSEQ multiplex PCR, and its TCRdb copy is limited to in-frame clones, with some not included. The sample yields about 160,000 clones, approximately 80% seen once. The specimen sequenced was PBMCs. Source of these receptors: a male donor in good health and CMV-seropositive. Both conserved end residues are trimmed from each CDR3. The order of the fields is D gene, V gene, CDR3 protein. The D gene is left open where the match is weak.

TRBD2,TRBV11-3,ASSFRAGAGNEQF
TRBD2,TRBV7-2,ASSLIGLAEETQY
-,TRBV7-8,ASRDRDFNQPQH
TRBD1,TRBV27,ASSLSLAGTGVGNEQF
TRBD2,TRBV7-9,ASSLGTSGRGNTGELF
-,TRBV4-3,ASSPSSYNEQF
TRBD2,TRBV18,ASSSGLAGEYNEQF
-,TRBV9,ASSGGANNREPLH
-,TRBV9,ASSVSVDTEAF
TRBD1,TRBV5-6,ASSAGQGQF
TRBD1,TRBV15,ATSINQGAYEQY
TRBD1,TRBV15,ATSTTGQGNGYT
TRBD1,TRBV6-5,ATTTGGNTEAF
-,TRBV7-6,ASSLARGNEQF
TRBD2,TRBV7-9,ASSLALAGRSEQF
-,TRBV27,ASSLSRGIEAF
TRBD1,TRBV7-6,ASSFGTADTEAF
-,TRBV4-3,ASSIDKFTYNEQF
-,TRBV28,ASSDTGFSYNSPLH
-,TRBV6-6,ASSLQALSGNTIY
-,TRBV6-5,ASSYGGADEQF
-,TRBV18,ASSDSENTEAF
-,TRBV4-1,ASSPSQGGTEAF
-,TRBV6-6,ASSSELQQF
TRBD1,TRBV6-1,ASSRDSDSGNTIY
-,TRBV6-1,ASSESQTYEQY
-,TRBV6-5,ASSDAGAKTEAF
-,TRBV18,ASSPSANRETQY
-,TRBV19,ASSSRGGEQF
-,TRBV27,ASSVWGDNYGYT
TRBD1,TRBV4-2,ASSRAGTGGGEQY
-,TRBV28,ASSFNGEWDSPLH
-,TRBV6-1,ASSGRVWETQY
-,TRBV27,ASSFSGVGNYGYT
TRBD1,TRBV6-6,ASSRDRDVDTQY
TRBD2,TRBV15,ATSSRTSGSSYNEQF
-,TRBV27,ASSLSGGTGELF
-,TRBV25-1,ASSAYSLETQY
TRBD1,TRBV6-1,ASSEATGVGTDTQY
-,TRBV5-6,ASSSLTGGNTIY
-,TRBV4-2,ASSQAANEQF
-,TRBV7-9,ASSFVTYEQY
TRBD1,TRBV2,ASSPGQHNSPLH
-,TRBV6-6,ASSSYYEQY
-,TRBV7-9,ASSFKNEQF